Here is one T cell receptor (beta chain) with its context. Its antigen is unknown. A multiplex PCR was run with 60 Vbeta primers and 13 Jbeta primers. Profiled with immunoSEQ multiplex PCR; TCRdb holds only in-frame clones, not every one. Listed are 160,000 or so clones; approximately 2% falls within the top ten. This sample was taken from a study of cytomegalovirus exposure and HLA in healthy donors. The V end lost 4 bases, the J end lost 6 bases, and 13 bases lay between the germline ends. CDR3 length: 13 amino acids. Germline-derived CDR1 and CDR2 are SGHRS and YFSETQ. Study conclusions and caveats: Beyond CMV serostatus, there was no information to go on about immune exposure. Later analysis identified about 17,000 TCR beta sequences associated with HLA alleles, using a false discovery rate threshold of 0.05.

The material sequenced was PBMCs. This clonotype was obtained from a man aged 25-45 years in good health and CMV-seronegative. The chain has TRBV5-1 and TRBJ1-1; weak D call: TRBD1 (6 bases). CDR3 in amino acids: CASSNLQGAEAFF. The CDR3 DNA sequence: TGCGCCAGCAGCAATTTACAGGGAGCTGAAGCTTTCTTT.